This entry features one TCR beta chain sequence. Its binding antigen is unknown. Per-base qualities were not stored, and no clone one base away is much larger. This specimen comes from a study of PD-1 blockade in classical Hodgkin lymphoma (TCRdb year 2020). At the level of the whole study: Nivolumab dosing was 3 mg/kg intravenously every 2 weeks, continuing until either disease progression or unacceptable toxicity. The study used CyTOF and TCR beta sequencing to define a peripheral blood immune signature of response to PD-1 blockade in classical Hodgkin lymphoma. Study-wide findings and limitations: Lower diversity was observed in patients in whom nivolumab was started less than 1 year after ASCT, and these patients were excluded from later analyses so that confounding by immune reconstitution would be avoided. Among trial patients, those achieving complete response had baseline diversity similar to that of newly diagnosed patients, while diversity was significantly lower in partial responders and progressors. Baseline TCR diversity was reported to be lower in newly diagnosed patients than in healthy donors, and even lower in relapsed/refractory patients. A significant rise by C4D1 was seen in CD4+ but not CD8+ TCR diversity (p=0.0027 vs p=0.16), with the rise being most apparent in complete responders (p=0.02). The study was limited to a single clinical trial cohort, and causes of repertoire differences, possibly disease activity or prior therapy, remained undefined.

Genomic DNA was extracted with the Qiagen DNeasy kit from unsorted PBMCs and from negatively selected CD4+ and CD8+ fractions. TCR beta CDR3 regions were amplified by immunoSEQ multiplex PCR using primers annealing to V and J segments. A synthetic immune receptor repertoire was used to minimize amplification bias, and any residual bias was removed computationally once sequencing was done. As for how the authors treated the data: Custom Python scripts were used to quantify repertoire diversity as the Shannon entropy index. Unsorted, CD4+ and CD8+ repertoires were analyzed separately, except for combined analyses in which CD4+ and CD8+ sequences were merged in silico. A clone counted as expanded when the clone's frequency after treatment rose at least 2-fold relative to C1D1, and clones undetected at baseline were given a pseudocount of 0.5. Clones with 0 or 1 copy at C1D1 were classified as singleton clones, and clones with 2 or more copies were classified as non-singleton clones. By matching protein sequences in sorted samples from the same patient, clones expanded in unsorted samples were annotated as CD4+, CD8+ or unknown. Wilcoxon tests were applied to paired samples to test diversity changes from C1D1 to C4D1. The clones in this table, taken by TCRdb from immuneACCESS, are in-frame only. Not every clone is retained; where verified, under half of the shortfall comes from an unresolved V gene, and the cause of the rest is unknown. D and trimming were read from the DNA, whereas the V and J calls and clone size are those reported in that table. This sample lists 30,000 or so clones; 86% were detected once. The top ten clones comprise roughly 0.47% of the sample.

The time point label here, explained by the study, means: cycle 4 day 1 (C4D1), after more than five weeks of nivolumab. Relapse after autologous stem cell transplantation had occurred in all trial patients, and cohorts A, B and C were distinguished by prior brentuximab vedotin exposure. Magnetic negative selection with a Miltenyi CD4+ T cell isolation kit was used to purify CD4+ T cells from thawed PBMCs. A total of over 50 patients with relapsed/refractory classical Hodgkin lymphoma made up the trial cohort, and each patient's best overall response was complete response, partial response or progressive disease. Trial patients were treated with single-agent nivolumab in the multi-cohort phase II CheckMate 205 trial. Best overall response was determined by an independent review committee according to the 2007 International Working Group response criteria. PBMCs from the trial were collected at three points: immediately before nivolumab initiation (C1D1), and during therapy at cycle 2 day 1 and cycle 4 day 1. Peripheral blood was collected in 8 mL Vacutainer Cell Preparation Tubes, from which PBMCs were isolated by centrifugation and then cryopreserved. Purified CD4+ and CD8+ fractions were prepared only for cases where an additional PBMC sample was available. On LS columns in a quadroMACS separator, the magnetically labelled cells were depleted, and the flow-through was collected as the purified fraction.

The CDR3, cysteine through phenylalanine, is 17 amino acids long. Only CDR3 DNA remains: 51 bases, in frame from the first base. The germline V and J ends show losses of 2 bases and 4 bases respectively, and no gene match explains 11 bases of the junction. From the germline V gene, CDR1 is MGHRA and CDR2 is YSYEKL. This sequence originates from a human donor with classical Hodgkin lymphoma. The rearranged chain carries TRBV4-1 and TRBJ2-1; TRBD2 fits 7 bases in the junction. The specimen comprised CD4+ T cells from blood, sampled before the fourth cycle of nivolumab. The DNA sequence is given as TGCGCCAGCAGCCAACCTCTAAGCGGGGTTGGATACAATGAGCAGTTCTTC. Translated, this gives CASSQPLSGVGYNEQFF.